The rows below give T cell receptor beta chains drawn from one sample of a study of OX40 agonist ivuxolimab in advanced cancers. Generated by immunoSEQ multiplex PCR, the TCRdb table keeps only in-frame clones and is missing some. The sample has roughly 48,000 clones; about 85% are singletons. Sequences were derived from CD4+ or CD8+ T cells sorted from blood, sampled in a trial of the OX40 agonist ivuxolimab. Every receptor here comes from an adult with an advanced solid tumor such as melanoma, head and neck, liver or kidney cancer. The CDR3 runs from the conserved cysteine through the conserved F or W. Each record gives: J gene, V gene, D gene, clone size, CDR3 protein, CDR3 DNA. D genes are given only for firm matches. Clone size is shown for a subset of rows, as once, few, many or a class of expanded clone.

TRBJ1-2,TRBV6-6,TRBD1,NA,CASSRQGNYGYTF,TGTGCCAGCAGTCGACAGGGGAACTATGGCTACACCTTC
TRBJ2-5,TRBV15,TRBD1,NA,CATSDRDETQYF,TGTGCCACCAGTGACAGGGATGAGACCCAGTACTTC
TRBJ2-5,TRBV5-1,NA,NA,CASRAAPAETQYF,TGCGCCAGCAGGGCAGCCCCGGCGGAGACCCAGTACTTC
TRBJ2-7,TRBV5-1,NA,few,CASSWDGSEYYEQYF,TGCGCCAGCAGCTGGGATGGTAGCGAATACTACGAGCAGTACTTC
TRBJ2-2,TRBV30,TRBD2,NA,CAWKLAGVNTGELFF,TGTGCCTGGAAACTAGCGGGGGTGAACACCGGGGAGCTGTTTTTT
TRBJ1-2,TRBV2,TRBD1,NA,CASSELQGAVGYTF,TGTGCCAGCAGTGAGTTACAGGGGGCAGTTGGCTACACCTTC
TRBJ1-5,TRBV5-4,TRBD1,NA,CASSLTGTGNQPQHF,TGTGCCAGCAGCTTGACCGGGACAGGGAATCAGCCCCAGCATTTT
TRBJ2-3,TRBV5-1,TRBD2,once,CASSGGQYF,TGCGCCAGTTCGGGGGGGCAGTATTTT
TRBJ2-7,TRBV11-1,NA,few,CASSLGSIYEQYF,TGTGCCAGCAGCTTAGGGTCTATCTACGAGCAGTACTTC
TRBJ2-1,TRBV27,NA,NA,CAREEGSSYNEQFF,TGTGCCCGCGAAGAGGGGAGCTCCTACAATGAGCAGTTCTTC
TRBJ2-5,TRBV20-1,TRBD1,NA,CSVDRSETQYF,TGCAGTGTGGACAGGTCAGAGACCCAGTACTTC
TRBJ2-7,TRBV5-1,NA,NA,CASSLEVRQVIPYEQYF,TGCGCCAGCAGCTTGGAGGTGCGGCAGGTAATACCCTACGAGCAGTACTTC
TRBJ1-5,TRBV30,NA,NA,CAWSDSVNQPQHF,TGTGCCTGGAGCGACAGCGTCAATCAGCCCCAGCATTTT
TRBJ2-1,TRBV6-1,TRBD1,NA,CASSELGTGFNEQFF,TGTGCCAGCAGTGAACTAGGGACAGGGTTCAATGAGCAGTTCTTC
TRBJ2-7,TRBV9,TRBD2,few,CASSVGAGGSYEQYF,TGTGCCAGCAGCGTAGGGGCGGGGGGATCCTACGAGCAGTACTTC
TRBJ2-7,TRBV6-1,NA,NA,CASSELGMSGFSRPYEQYF,TGTGCCAGCAGTGAATTGGGGATGTCGGGGTTCTCCCGACCCTACGAGCAGTACTTC
TRBJ2-5,TRBV7-2,NA,NA,CASSFREGDGTQYF,TGTGCCAGCAGCTTCCGGGAAGGGGACGGGACCCAGTACTTC
TRBJ2-2,TRBV19,NA,NA,CASSIGYTGELFF,TGTGCCAGTAGTATAGGTTACACCGGGGAGCTGTTTTTT
TRBJ2-7,TRBV28,TRBD2,NA,CASSLGGSVYEQYF,TGTGCCAGCAGTTTGGGAGGGAGTGTCTACGAGCAGTACTTC
TRBJ2-1,TRBV28,NA,NA,CASSQGGRLGNEQFF,TGTGCCAGCAGCCAAGGGGGGAGGTTGGGGAATGAGCAGTTCTTC
TRBJ2-3,TRBV6-6,TRBD2,NA,CASSRGTSGGTDTQYF,TGTGCCAGCAGCCGAGGGACTAGCGGGGGCACAGATACGCAGTATTTT
TRBJ2-2,TRBV5-5,TRBD1,NA,CASSLGRAGGGYELFF,TGTGCCAGCAGCTTGGGACGGGCAGGGGGCGGATACGAGCTGTTTTTT
TRBJ1-5,TRBV2,NA,NA,CASRADHQPQHF,TGTGCCAGCAGGGCAGACCACCAGCCCCAGCATTTT
TRBJ2-7,TRBV7-6,NA,NA,CASSFLSYEQYF,TGTGCCAGCAGCTTTCTGTCCTACGAGCAGTACTTC
TRBJ1-3,TRBV7-9,NA,NA,CASSLEETIYF,TGTGCCAGCAGCTTAGAGGAGACCATATATTTT
TRBJ2-7,TRBV4-1,NA,NA,CASSQVGRNLYEQYF,TGCGCCAGCAGCCAAGTAGGCAGAAACCTCTACGAGCAGTACTTC
TRBJ1-1,TRBV6-5,NA,NA,CASSTTRGSTEAFF,TGTGCCAGCAGTACAACGAGGGGTAGCACTGAAGCTTTCTTT
TRBJ2-1,TRBV7-9,NA,NA,CASSRGANSREQFF,TGTGCCAGCAGCCGGGGGGCGAACTCGCGAGAGCAGTTCTTC